This T cell receptor (beta chain) was captured by sequencing in a study of shared clonotypes between healthy human individuals. About the research overall: Participating donors consisted of two women and a few men aged 18 to 49.

Whole-study findings and limits: The generation probabilities recorded for non-shared clonotypes fell below those of clonotypes shared by all four donors.

Methods used by the authors: Filtering of immunoSEQ junctional sequences could not match full-length read filtering. The table came from immunoSEQ multiplex PCR; TCRdb's copy has only in-frame clones and leaves some out. That table supplies the V and J calls and clone size; D and trimming were determined from the DNA. The repertoire consists of roughly 520,000 clones, with approximately 95% occurring once and the leading ten covering around 0.067%. With respect to this clone: What it binds is unknown.

The donor population consisted of healthy HIV-negative adults with no recent acute infections or vaccinations. Germline V gene sequence: CDR1 ENHRY, CDR2 SYGVKD. Trimming removed 3 bases at V and 4 bases at J, with 11 bases between. The CDR3 sequence is 14 residues long. The receptor's source is a woman in her 30s in good health. Material for sequencing was naive CD4+ T cells sorted from blood. Subset of the sample: CD45RA+ positively selected. The chain has TRBV10-3 and TRBJ2-3, with a possible D match to TRBD2 (5 bases). In nucleotides, the CDR3 is TGTGCCATCAGTGACCGGCTAGCCTCAGATACGCAGTATTTT. Translated, it gives CAISDRLASDTQYF.